Below, 5 T cell receptor beta chains from the same sample are listed, as sequenced in a study of cytomegalovirus exposure and HLA in healthy donors (dated by TCRdb to 2015 to 2018). Library construction relied on the immunoSEQ multiplex PCR assay. A mixture of 60 forward primers for TCR Vbeta segments and 13 reverse primers for TCR Jbeta segments was used in the multiplex PCR. The immuneACCESS repertoire file appears here via TCRdb, limited to in-frame rearrangements. These files lack a portion of the clones; in checked studies, under half of the deficit traces to unresolved V genes, and the cause of the others is not known. The sample table holds about 160,000 clones, of which about 76% were seen once. The ten largest make up 3.5% of the sample. The sequencing input was PBMCs. Source of these receptors: a human donor in good health.

CDR3 bases: TGTGCCAGCAGCGGCGGCAGCACAGATACGCAGTATTTT. Its protein is CASSGGSTDTQYF. The chain is built from TRBV7-3 and TRBJ2-3, with D hard to call. V lost 5 bases to trimming and J lost 0 bases, with 6 bases between them. Per germline, CDR1 SGHTA and CDR2 FQGTGA. This CDR3 is 13 amino acids long.

The V and J genes are TRBV6-5 and TRBJ1-1; D remains ambiguous. V was pared by 10 bases and J by 5 bases, with 20 bases between. CDR3 length: 14 residues. The germline CDR1 and CDR2 sequences are MNHEY and SVGAGI. The CDR3 nucleotides are TGTGCCACTCAGCAGGCTGGGCGACGGACTGAAGCTTTCTTT. This sequence encodes CATQQAGRRTEAFF.

This clone was seen more than once but under ten times. The chain uses TRBV5-6 and TRBJ2-3; TRBD2 is a possible D gene (6 bases). The CDR3 covers 16 residues. Germline V gives CDR1 SGHDT, CDR2 YYEEEE. V was cut by 2 bases and J by 2 bases, with 15 bases left in between. CDR3 sequence reads: CASSLRREWDTDTQYF. CDR3 in DNA: TGTGCCAGCAGCTTACGGAGGGAGTGGGACACAGATACGCAGTATTTT.

This clone was seen a single time. This chain joins TRBV19 and TRBJ2-7; possible D gene TRBD1, 5 bases. Trimming cost V 11 bases and J 2 bases, with 13 bases left between them. Germline V CDR1 and CDR2: LNHDA, SQIVND (reference sequence). The CDR3 totals 12 residues. The CDR3 loop is CAGPVRAYEQYF. The CDR3 DNA is TGTGCCGGGCCCGTCAGGGCCTACGAGCAGTACTTC.

The chain carries TRBV28 and TRBJ2-7; TRBD1 matches 7 bases. J lost 5 bases, V lost 5 bases, and 12 bases had no gene match. Germline V gene lookup returns CDR1 MDHEN and CDR2 SYDVKM. The CDR3 covers 15 residues. The CDR3 nucleotides are TGTGCCAGCAGTACACCACAGGGGTCGATGCACGAGCAGTACTTC. Amino acid sequence: CASSTPQGSMHEQYF.